Given below is one T cell receptor beta chain in context. Its antigen is currently unknown. Total RNA input per TCR library was 3,500 to 4,500 ng. TCRdb re-called the 5' RACE reads and catalogs CDR3 proteins one per entry, DNA excluded. The data include 400,000 or so distinct CDR3 sequences; the top ten clones carry 2% to 2.5%. Germline CDR1 is MNHEY and CDR2 is SMNVEV (reference sequence). CDR3 length: 14 amino acids. The record originates from a study of monozygotic twins with inflammatory bowel disease. General study results and limits: Repertoires of patients may have been made more variable by differing immunosuppressive treatments. Compared with healthy co-twins, IBD patients showed reduced TCRbeta repertoire diversity by inverse Simpson.

Sequencing used blood. The chain links TRBV27 to TRBJ1-4; there is no DNA to check the TCRdb D call of TRBD1. The TCR was taken from a human donor with ulcerative colitis or Crohn's disease, or a healthy co-twin of an affected twin (not recorded which). The CDR3: CASRIGQGNEKLFF.